The clone carrying this T cell receptor beta chain was seen a few times. The antigen is undetermined. Germline CDR1 and CDR2: MNHNY and SVGAGI (reference sequence). The V gene lost 0 bases and the J gene lost 2 bases, with 6 bases spanning the gap. CDR3 length: 14 residues. These data originate in a study of cytomegalovirus exposure and HLA in healthy donors. Study outcomes and limitations: It was in a later analysis that TCR association rates were seen to vary by HLA locus, highest for DRB1 and lowest for HLA-C.

The PCR employed 60 Vbeta primers together with 13 Jbeta primers. TCRdb's table, derived via immunoSEQ multiplex PCR, lists solely in-frame clones and lacks some. The sample carries 180,000 or so clones, approximately 9.5% recorded once. This chain uses TRBV6-6 with TRBJ2-3, with TRBD1 as a possible D gene (5 bases). Sequenced: PBMCs. This TCR was recovered from a woman aged 30 to 39 in good health and CMV-seropositive. The CDR3: CASSYSTATDTQYF. As DNA, the CDR3 is TGTGCCAGCAGTTACTCGACAGCCACAGATACGCAGTATTTT.